The rows below give T cell receptor beta chains drawn from one sample of a study of blood T cell repertoires in COVID-19. Sequencing was performed with immunoSEQ multiplex PCR; in TCRdb, only in-frame clones are kept and a portion is missing. The profile shows roughly 120,000 clones, approximately 80% of them singletons. The sequencing sample was made of peripheral blood. These receptors came from a human donor in a cohort sampled during active COVID-19. Both conserved end residues are part of each CDR3. Fields, in order: V gene, J gene, CDR3 protein.

TRBV30,TRBJ1-2,CAWSVGGPLGYTF
TRBV11-2,TRBJ2-5,CASSLAVALAGKETQYF
TRBV27,TRBJ2-5,CASSLWGQEQETQYF
TRBV19,TRBJ2-7,CASSQDSYEQYF
TRBV7-9,TRBJ1-1,CASSVTGVNTEAFF
TRBV9,TRBJ2-7,CASSVASRAGAYEQYF
TRBV6-6,TRBJ2-7,CASSFGLPGDYEQYF
TRBV30,TRBJ2-7,CAWDTGGSSYEQYF
TRBV5-8,TRBJ1-1,CASSLGHLTEAFF
TRBV6-5,TRBJ2-5,CASSLSQASETQYF
TRBV27,TRBJ2-7,CASSLTPRGYEQYF
TRBV7-6,TRBJ2-1,CASSPSAGVWNEQFF
TRBV7-8,TRBJ2-7,CASSLSSGATHLSYEQYF
TRBV6-6,TRBJ2-7,CASSYSTGGLYEQYF
TRBV4-1,TRBJ1-2,CASSQRGGGYTF
TRBV4-2,TRBJ2-1,CASSQLAGALHEEQFF
TRBV6-5,TRBJ2-7,CATLRGEEQYF
TRBV10-3,TRBJ1-2,CAISGTGDNSRGYTF
TRBV6-5,TRBJ1-2,CASSFTGSLDYGYTF
TRBV13,TRBJ2-1,CASSTLSGRNEQFF
TRBV27,TRBJ1-1,CASSLAGGNTEAFF
TRBV27,TRBJ2-1,CASSLSRGNEQFF
TRBV2,TRBJ2-4,CASKRLAGGGNIQYF
TRBV4-1,TRBJ1-2,CASSLSNVHGYTF
TRBV6-6,TRBJ2-1,CASSYRIAGGNEQFF
TRBV9,TRBJ1-6,CASSAGGLRDRRSPLHF
TRBV15,TRBJ1-2,CATSSSGQQYYGYTF
TRBV6-2/TRBV6-3,TRBJ1-5,CASSKREKNQPQHF
TRBV5-1,TRBJ2-7,CASSLAATGTSYEQYF
TRBV19,TRBJ1-2,CASSIPMEGAGYGYTF
TRBV20-1,TRBJ2-7,CSASPRGASSYEQYF
TRBV3-1/TRBV3-2,TRBJ2-7,CASSQDRSSLYEQYF
TRBV12-3/TRBV12-4,TRBJ2-7,CASKGQGDYEQYF
TRBV21-1,TRBJ1-4,CASTPRRRVAEKLFF
TRBV4-1,TRBJ2-7,CASSQKGGPGPYEQYF
TRBV28,TRBJ1-5,CASSLGKLSERNQPQHF
TRBV6-6,TRBJ2-7,CASSPRPTRWGDDEQYF
TRBV30,TRBJ1-1,CAWYRRANTEAFF
TRBV3-1/TRBV3-2,TRBJ2-7,CASSAGILYEQYF
TRBV19,TRBJ1-1,CASSGTGLNTEAFF